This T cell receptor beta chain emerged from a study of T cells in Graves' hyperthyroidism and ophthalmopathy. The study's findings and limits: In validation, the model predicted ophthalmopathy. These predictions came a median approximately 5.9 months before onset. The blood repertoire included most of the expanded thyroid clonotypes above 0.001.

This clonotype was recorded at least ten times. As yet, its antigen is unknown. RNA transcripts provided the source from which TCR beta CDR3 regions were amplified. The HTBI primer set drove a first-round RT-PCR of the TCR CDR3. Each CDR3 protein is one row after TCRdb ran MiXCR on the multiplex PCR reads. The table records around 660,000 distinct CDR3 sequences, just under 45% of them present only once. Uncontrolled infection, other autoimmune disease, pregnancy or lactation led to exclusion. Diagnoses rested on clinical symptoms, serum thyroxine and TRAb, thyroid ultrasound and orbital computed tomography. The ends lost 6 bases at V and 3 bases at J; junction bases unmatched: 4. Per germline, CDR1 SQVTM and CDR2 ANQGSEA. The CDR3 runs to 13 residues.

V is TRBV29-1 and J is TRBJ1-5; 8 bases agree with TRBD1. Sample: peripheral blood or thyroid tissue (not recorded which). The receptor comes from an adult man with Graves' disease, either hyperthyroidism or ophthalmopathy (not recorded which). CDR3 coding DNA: TGCAGCGTCGGGGACAGGCCCAATCAGCCCCAGCATTTT. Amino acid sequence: CSVGDRPNQPQHF.